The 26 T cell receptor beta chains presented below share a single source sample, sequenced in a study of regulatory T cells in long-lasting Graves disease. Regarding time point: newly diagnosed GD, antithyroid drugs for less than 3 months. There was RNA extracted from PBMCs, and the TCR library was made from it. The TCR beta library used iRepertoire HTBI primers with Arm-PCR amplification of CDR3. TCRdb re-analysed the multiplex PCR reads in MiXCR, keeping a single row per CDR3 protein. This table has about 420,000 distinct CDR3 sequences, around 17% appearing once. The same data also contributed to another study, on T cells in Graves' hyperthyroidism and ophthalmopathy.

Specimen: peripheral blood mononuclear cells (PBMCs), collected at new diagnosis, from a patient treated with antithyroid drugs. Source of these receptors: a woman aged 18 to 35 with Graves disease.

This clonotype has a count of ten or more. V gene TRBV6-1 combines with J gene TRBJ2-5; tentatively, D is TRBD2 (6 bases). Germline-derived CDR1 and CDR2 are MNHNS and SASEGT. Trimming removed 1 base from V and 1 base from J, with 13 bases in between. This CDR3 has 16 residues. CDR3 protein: CASSEGGLEVQETQYF. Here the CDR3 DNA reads TGTGCCAGCAGTGAAGGGGGACTGGAGGTCCAAGAGACCCAGTACTTC.

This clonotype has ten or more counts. CDR3 sequence reads: CSARSGASDTDTQYF. The CDR3 region has the DNA TGCAGTGCTAGATCAGGAGCTAGCGACACAGATACGCAGTATTTT. This rearrangement joins TRBV20-1 to TRBJ2-3; D possibly corresponds to TRBD2 (6 bases). This CDR3 region has 15 residues. With 2 bases removed from V and 2 bases from J, the gap between germline ends came to 14 bases. Germline CDR1 is DFQATT and CDR2 is SNEGSKA (reference sequence).

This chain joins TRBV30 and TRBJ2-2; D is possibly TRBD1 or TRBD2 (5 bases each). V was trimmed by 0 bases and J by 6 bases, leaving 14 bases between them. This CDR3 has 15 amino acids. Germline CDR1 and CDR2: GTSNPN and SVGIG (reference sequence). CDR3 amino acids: CAWSVGIRGAGELFF. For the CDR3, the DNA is TGTGCCTGGAGTGTAGGGATTAGAGGGGCCGGGGAGCTGTTTTTT.

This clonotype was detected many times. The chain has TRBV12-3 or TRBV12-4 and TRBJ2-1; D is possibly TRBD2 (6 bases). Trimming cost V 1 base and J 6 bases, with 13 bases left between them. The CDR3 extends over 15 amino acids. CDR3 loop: CASSLEGGTGNEQFF. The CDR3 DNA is TGTGCCAGCAGTTTAGAGGGAGGTACGGGCAATGAGCAGTTCTTC.

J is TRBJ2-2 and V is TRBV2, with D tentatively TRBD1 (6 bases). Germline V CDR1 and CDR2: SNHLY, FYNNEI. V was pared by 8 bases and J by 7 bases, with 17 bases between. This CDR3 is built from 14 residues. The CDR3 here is CASQGQRGIGELFF. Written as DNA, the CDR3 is TGTGCCAGCCAGGGGCAGAGGGGGATCGGGGAGCTGTTTTTT.

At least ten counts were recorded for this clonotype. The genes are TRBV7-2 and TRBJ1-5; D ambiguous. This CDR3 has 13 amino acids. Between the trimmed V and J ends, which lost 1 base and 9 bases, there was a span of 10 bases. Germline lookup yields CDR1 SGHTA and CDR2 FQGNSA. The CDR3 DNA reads TGTGCCAGCAGCTTAGGGACCCGCTTGCCCCAGCATTTT. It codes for CASSLGTRLPQHF.

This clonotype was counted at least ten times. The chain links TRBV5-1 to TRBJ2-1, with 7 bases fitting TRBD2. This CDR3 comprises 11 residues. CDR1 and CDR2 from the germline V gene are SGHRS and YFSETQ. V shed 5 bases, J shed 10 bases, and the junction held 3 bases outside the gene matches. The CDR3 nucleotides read TGCGCCAGCAGGCATAGCGGGGAGCAGTTCTTC. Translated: CASRHSGEQFF. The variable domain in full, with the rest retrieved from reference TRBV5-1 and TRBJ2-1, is KAGVTQTPRYLIKTRGQQVTLSCSPISGHRSVSWYQQTPGQGLQFLFEYFSETQRNKGNFPGRFSGRQFSNSRSEMNVSTLELGDSALYLCASRHSGEQFFGPGTRLTVL.

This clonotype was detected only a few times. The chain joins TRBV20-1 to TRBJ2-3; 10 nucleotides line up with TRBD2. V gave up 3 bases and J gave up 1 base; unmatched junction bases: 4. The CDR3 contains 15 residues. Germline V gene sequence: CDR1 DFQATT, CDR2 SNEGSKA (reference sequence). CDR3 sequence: CSARPLAGGTDTQYF. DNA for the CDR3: TGCAGTGCTAGGCCCCTAGCGGGGGGCACAGATACGCAGTATTTT.

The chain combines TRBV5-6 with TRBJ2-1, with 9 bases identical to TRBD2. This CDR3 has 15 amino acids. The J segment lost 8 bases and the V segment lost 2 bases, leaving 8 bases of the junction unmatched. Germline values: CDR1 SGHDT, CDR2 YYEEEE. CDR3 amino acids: CASSFGGRATDEQFF. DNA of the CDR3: TGTGCCAGCAGCTTCGGCGGGAGGGCGACAGATGAGCAGTTCTTC. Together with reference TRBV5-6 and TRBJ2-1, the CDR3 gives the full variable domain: DAGVTQSPTHLIKTRGQQVTLRCSPKSGHDTVSWYQQALGQGPQFIFQYYEEEERQRGNFPDRFSGHQFPNYSSELNVNALLLGDSALYLCASSFGGRATDEQFFGPGTRLTVL.

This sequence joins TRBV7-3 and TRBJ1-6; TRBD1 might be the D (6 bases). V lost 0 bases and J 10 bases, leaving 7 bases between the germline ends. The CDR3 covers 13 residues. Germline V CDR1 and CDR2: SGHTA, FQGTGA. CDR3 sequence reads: CASSLTQGSPLHF. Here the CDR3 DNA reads TGTGCCAGCAGCTTAACGCAGGGGTCACCCCTCCACTTT.

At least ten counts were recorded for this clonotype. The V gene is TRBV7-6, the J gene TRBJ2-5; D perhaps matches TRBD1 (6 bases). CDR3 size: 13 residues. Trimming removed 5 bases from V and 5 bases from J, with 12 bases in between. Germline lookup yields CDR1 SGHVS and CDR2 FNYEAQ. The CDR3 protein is CASSRRGGETQYF. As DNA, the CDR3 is TGTGCCAGCAGCCGCAGGGGCGGTGAGACCCAGTACTTC.

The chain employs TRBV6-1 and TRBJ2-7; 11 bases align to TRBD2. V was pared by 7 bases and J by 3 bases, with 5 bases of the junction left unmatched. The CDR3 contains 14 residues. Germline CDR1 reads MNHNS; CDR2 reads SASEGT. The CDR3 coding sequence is TGTGCCAGCAATACTAGCGGGAGCCGCTACGAGCAGTACTTC. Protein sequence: CASNTSGSRYEQYF.

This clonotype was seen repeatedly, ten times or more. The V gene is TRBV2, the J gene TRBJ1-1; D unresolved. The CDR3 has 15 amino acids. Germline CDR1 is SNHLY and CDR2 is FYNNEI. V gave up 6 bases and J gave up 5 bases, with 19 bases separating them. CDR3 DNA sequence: TGTGCCAGCAGGGCCCGAGACACGGTGGGAACTGAAGCTTTCTTT. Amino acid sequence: CASRARDTVGTEAFF.

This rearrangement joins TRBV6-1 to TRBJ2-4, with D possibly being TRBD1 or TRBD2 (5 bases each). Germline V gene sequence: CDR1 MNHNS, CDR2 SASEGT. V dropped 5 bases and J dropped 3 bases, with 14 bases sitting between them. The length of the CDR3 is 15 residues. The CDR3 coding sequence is TGTGCCAGCAGTCCCCTTGGGGGAAACAAAAACATTCAGTACTTC. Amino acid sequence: CASSPLGGNKNIQYF.

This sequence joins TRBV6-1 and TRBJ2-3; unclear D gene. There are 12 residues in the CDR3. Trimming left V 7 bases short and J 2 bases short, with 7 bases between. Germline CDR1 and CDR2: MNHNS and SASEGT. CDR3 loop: CASMGITDTQYF. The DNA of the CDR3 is TGTGCCAGCATGGGGATCACAGATACGCAGTATTTT.

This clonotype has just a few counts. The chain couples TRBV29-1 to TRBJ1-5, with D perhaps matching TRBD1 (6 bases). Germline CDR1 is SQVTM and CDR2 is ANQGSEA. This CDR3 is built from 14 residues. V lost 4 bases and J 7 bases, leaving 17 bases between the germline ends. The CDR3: CSVVVAGDGQPQHF. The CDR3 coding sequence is TGCAGCGTTGTCGTCGCAGGGGATGGCCAGCCCCAGCATTTT.

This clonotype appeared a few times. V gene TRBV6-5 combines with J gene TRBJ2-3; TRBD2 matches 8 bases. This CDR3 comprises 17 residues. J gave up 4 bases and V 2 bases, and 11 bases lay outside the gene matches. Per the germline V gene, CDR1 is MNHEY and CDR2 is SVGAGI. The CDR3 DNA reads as TGTGCCAGCAGTTACAGGTCGGGAGGGCTCATAGCAGATACGCAGTATTTT. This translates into CASSYRSGGLIADTQYF.

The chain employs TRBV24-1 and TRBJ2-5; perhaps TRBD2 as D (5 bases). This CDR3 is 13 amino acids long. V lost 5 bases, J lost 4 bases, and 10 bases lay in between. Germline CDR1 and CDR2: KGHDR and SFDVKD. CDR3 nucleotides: TGTGCCACCAGTGCGCCGGGGAGAGAGACCCAGTACTTC. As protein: CATSAPGRETQYF.

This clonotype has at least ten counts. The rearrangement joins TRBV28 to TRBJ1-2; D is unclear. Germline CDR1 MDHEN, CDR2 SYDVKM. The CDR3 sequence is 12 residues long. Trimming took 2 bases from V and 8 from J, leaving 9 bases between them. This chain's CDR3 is CASSLIGGGYTF. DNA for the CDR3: TGTGCCAGCAGTTTAATCGGAGGAGGCTACACCTTC.

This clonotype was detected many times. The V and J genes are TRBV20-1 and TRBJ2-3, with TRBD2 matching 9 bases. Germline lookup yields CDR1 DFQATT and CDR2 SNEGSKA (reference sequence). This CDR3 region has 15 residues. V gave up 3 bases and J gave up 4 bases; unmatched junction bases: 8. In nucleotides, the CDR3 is TGCAGTGCTAGCCTAGCGGGACCCTACGCAGATACGCAGTATTTT. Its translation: CSASLAGPYADTQYF.

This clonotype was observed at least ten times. This CDR3 reads CASRLTGGAADTQYF. The CDR3 nucleotides read TGTGCCAGCAGACTGACAGGGGGCGCGGCAGATACGCAGTATTTT. The chain has TRBV27 and TRBJ2-3; 10 nucleotides line up with TRBD1. The CDR3 contains 15 residues. After removal of 6 bases from V and 4 bases from J, the junction contained 7 bases not matched to a gene. Germline lookup yields CDR1 MNHEY and CDR2 SMNVEV (reference sequence).

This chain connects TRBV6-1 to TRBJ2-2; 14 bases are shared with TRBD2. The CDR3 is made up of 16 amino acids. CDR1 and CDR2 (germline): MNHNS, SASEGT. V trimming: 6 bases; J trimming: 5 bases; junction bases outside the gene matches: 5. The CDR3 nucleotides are TGTGCCAGCAGGGGGACTAGCGGGAGAGGGACCGGGGAGCTGTTTTTT. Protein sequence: CASRGTSGRGTGELFF.

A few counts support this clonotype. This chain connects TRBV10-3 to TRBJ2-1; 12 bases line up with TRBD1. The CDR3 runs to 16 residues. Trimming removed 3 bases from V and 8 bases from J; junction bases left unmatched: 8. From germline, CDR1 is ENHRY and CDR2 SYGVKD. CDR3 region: CAISDQGQGAVDEQFF. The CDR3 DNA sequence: TGTGCCATCAGTGACCAGGGACAGGGGGCGGTGGATGAGCAGTTCTTC.

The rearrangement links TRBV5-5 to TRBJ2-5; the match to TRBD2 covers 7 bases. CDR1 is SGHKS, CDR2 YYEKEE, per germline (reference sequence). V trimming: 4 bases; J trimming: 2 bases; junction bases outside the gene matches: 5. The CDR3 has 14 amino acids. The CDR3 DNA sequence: TGTGCCAGCAGCGTGGGACTACAACAAGAGACCCAGTACTTC. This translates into CASSVGLQQETQYF.

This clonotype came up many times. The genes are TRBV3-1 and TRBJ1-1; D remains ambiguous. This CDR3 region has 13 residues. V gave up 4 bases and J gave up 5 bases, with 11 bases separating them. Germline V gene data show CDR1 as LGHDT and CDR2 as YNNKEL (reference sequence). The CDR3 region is CASSRRRGTEAFF. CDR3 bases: TGTGCCAGCAGCCGCCGCCGAGGAACTGAAGCTTTCTTT.

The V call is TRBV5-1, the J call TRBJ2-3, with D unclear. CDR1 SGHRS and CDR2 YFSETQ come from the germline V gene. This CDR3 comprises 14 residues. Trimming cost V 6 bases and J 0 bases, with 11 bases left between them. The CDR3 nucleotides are TGCGCCAGCAATAGCCGATCTAGCACAGATACGCAGTATTTT. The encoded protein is CASNSRSSTDTQYF.